The source of this T cell receptor beta chain is a study of blood T cell repertoires in COVID-19. Study-level background: In each case, the material was cDNA or gDNA derived from T cells, B-cell-depleted T cells, or PBMCs.

The V segment lost 2 bases and the J segment 0 bases; nucleotides outside the gene matches: 2. This CDR3 is built from 14 residues. Germline V CDR1 and CDR2: SGHDT, YYEEEE. How the authors handled the data: Counts of nucleated cells, estimated from reference gene primer amplification, were obtained. Generated by immunoSEQ multiplex PCR, the TCRdb table keeps only in-frame clones and is missing some. That table furnishes V, J and clone size, whereas the DNA furnished D and trimming. This sample yields 150,000 to 200,000 clones, of which around 82% are seen a single time; roughly 9.2% belongs to the top ten.

The sequence was obtained from a woman older than 75 with acute or convalescent COVID-19. Sample: peripheral blood. The chain links TRBV5-6 to TRBJ2-7; 7 bases agree with TRBD1. The CDR3 DNA reads TGTGCCAGCAGCTTCTGGGACAGCTCCTACGAGCAGTACTTC. Its protein is CASSFWDSSYEQYF.